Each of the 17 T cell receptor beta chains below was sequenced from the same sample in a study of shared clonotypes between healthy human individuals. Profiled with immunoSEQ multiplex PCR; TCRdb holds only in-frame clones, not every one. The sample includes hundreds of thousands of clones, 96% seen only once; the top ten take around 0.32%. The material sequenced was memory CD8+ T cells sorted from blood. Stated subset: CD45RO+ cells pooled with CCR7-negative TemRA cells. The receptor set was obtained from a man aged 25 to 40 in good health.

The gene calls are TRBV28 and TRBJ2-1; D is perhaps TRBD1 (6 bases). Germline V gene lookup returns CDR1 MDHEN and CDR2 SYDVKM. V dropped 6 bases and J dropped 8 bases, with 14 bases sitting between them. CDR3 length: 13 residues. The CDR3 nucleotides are TGTGCCAGCAGGGACCAGGGGAAGGATGAGCAGTTCTTC. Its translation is CASRDQGKDEQFF.

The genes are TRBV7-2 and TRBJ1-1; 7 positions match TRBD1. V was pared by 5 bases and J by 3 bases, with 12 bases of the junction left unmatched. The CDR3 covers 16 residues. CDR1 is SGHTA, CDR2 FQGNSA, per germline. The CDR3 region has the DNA TGTGCCAGCAGCGCTAAGACAGGGAAAGGGGACACTGAAGCTTTCTTT. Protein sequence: CASSAKTGKGDTEAFF.

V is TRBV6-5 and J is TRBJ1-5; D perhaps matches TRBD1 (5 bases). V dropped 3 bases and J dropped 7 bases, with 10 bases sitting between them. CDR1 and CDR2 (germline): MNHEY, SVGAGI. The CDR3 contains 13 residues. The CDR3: CASSYGGSQPQHF. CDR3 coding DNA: TGTGCCAGCAGTTATGGGGGAAGCCAGCCCCAGCATTTT.

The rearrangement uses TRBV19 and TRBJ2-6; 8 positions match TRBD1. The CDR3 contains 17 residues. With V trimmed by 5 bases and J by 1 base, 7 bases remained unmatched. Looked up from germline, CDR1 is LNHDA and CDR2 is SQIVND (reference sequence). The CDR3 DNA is TGTGCCAGTAGTGTCCGGACAGGGCAGTCTGGGGCCAACGTCCTGACTTTC. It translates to CASSVRTGQSGANVLTF. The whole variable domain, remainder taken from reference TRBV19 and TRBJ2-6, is DGGITQSPKYLFRKEGQNVTLSCEQNLNHDAMYWYRQDPGQGLRLIYYSQIVNDFQKGDIAEGYSVSREKKESFPLTVTSAQKNPTAFYLCASSVRTGQSGANVLTFGAGSRLTVL.

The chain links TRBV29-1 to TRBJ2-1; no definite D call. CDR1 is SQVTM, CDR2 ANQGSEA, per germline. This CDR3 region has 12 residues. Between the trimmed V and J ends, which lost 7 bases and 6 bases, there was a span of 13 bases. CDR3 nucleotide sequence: TGCAGCGCTGATCAGGACGCCAATGAGCAGTTCTTC. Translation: CSADQDANEQFF.

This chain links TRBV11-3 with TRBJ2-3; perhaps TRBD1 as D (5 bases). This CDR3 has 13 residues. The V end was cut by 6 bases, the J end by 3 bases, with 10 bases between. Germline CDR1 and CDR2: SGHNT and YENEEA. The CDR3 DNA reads TGTGCCAGCAGTCGGTCAGGGACAGATACGCAGTATTTT. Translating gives CASSRSGTDTQYF. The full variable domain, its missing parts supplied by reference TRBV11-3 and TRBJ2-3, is EAGVVQSPRYKIIEKKQPVAFWCNPISGHNTLYWYLQNLGQGPELLIRYENEEAVDDSQLPKDRFSAERLKGVDSTLKIQPAELGDSAVYLCASSRSGTDTQYFGPGTRLTVL.

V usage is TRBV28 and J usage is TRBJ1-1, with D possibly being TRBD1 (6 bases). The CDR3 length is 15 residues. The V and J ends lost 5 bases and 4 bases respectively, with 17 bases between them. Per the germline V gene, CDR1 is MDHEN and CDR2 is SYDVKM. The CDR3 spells CASSLTGGAGTEAFF. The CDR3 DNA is TGTGCCAGCAGTCTCACGGGGGGCGCAGGCACTGAAGCTTTCTTT.

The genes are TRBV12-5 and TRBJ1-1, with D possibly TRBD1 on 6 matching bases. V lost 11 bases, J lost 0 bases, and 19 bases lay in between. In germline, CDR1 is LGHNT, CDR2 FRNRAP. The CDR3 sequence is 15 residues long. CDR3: CAFLGGARMNTEAFF. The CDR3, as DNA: TGTGCTTTCCTGGGGGGGGCGAGGATGAACACTGAAGCTTTCTTT.

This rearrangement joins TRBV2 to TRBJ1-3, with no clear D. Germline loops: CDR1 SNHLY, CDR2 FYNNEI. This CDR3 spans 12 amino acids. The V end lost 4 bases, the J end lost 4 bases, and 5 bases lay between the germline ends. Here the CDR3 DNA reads TGTGCCAGCAGTGTTTCAGGAAACACCATATATTTT. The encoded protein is CASSVSGNTIYF.

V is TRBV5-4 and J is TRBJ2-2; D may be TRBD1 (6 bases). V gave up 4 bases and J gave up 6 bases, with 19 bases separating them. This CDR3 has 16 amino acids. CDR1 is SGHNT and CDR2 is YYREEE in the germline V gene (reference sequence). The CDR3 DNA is TGTGCCAGCAGCCTCCCTCCGGGCAGGGGTCCCGGGGAGCTGTTTTTT. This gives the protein CASSLPPGRGPGELFF.

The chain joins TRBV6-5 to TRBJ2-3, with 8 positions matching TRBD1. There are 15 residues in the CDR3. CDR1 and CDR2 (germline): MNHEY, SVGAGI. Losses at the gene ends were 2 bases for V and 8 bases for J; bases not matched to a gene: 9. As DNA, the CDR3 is TGTGCCAGCAGTTACCGAGGCCCAGGGGGCGGTACGCAGTATTTT. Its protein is CASSYRGPGGGTQYF.

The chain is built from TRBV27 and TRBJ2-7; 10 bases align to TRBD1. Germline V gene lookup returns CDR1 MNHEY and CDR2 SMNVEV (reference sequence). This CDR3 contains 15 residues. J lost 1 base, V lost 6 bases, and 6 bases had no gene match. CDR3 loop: CASRHRTGGSYEQYF. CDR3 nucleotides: TGTGCCAGCAGACATAGGACAGGGGGATCCTACGAGCAGTACTTC.

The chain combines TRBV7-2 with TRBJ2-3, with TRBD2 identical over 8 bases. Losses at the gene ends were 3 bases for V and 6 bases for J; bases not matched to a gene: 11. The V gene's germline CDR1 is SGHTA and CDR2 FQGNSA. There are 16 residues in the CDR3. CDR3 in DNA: TGTGCCAGCAGCTTCGCTGGGACTAGATCGTCGGATACGCAGTATTTT. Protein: CASSFAGTRSSDTQYF.

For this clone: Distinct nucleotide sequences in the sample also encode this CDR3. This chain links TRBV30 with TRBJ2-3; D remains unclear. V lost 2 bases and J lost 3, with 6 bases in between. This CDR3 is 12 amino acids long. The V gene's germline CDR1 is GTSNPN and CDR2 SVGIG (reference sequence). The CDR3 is CAWSPGTDTQYF. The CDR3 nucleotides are TGTGCCTGGAGTCCCGGGACAGATACGCAGTATTTT.

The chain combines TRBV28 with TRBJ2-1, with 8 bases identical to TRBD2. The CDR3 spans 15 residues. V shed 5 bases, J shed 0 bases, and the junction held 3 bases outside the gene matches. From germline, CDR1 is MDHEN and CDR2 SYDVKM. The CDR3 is CASSASGFSYNEQFF. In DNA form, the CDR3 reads TGTGCCAGCAGTGCTAGCGGGTTCTCCTACAATGAGCAGTTCTTC.

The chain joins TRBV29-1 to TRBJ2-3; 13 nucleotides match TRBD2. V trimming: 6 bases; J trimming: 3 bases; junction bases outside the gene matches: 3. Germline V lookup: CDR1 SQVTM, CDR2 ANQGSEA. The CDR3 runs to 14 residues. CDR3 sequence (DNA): TGCAGCGTCGGACTAGCGGGAGTAACAGATACGCAGTATTTT. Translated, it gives CSVGLAGVTDTQYF.

The CDR3 reads CASSFLLGLGGDYEQYF. DNA for the CDR3: TGTGCCAGCAGCTTCCTCCTTGGACTCGGGGGGGACTACGAGCAGTACTTC. This chain joins TRBV28 and TRBJ2-7, with 8 bases that match TRBD2. V shed 6 bases, J shed 3 bases, and the junction held 16 bases outside the gene matches. Looked up from germline, CDR1 is MDHEN and CDR2 is SYDVKM. The CDR3 is made up of 17 amino acids.